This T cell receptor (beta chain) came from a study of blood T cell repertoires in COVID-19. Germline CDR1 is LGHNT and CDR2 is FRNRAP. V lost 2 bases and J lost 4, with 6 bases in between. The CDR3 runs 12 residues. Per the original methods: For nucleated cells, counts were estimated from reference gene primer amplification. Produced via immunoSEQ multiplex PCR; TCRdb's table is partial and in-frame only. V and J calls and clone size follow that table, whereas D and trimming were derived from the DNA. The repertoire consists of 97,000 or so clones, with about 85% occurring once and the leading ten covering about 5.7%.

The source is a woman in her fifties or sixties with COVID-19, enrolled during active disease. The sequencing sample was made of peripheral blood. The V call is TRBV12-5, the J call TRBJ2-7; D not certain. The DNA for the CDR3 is TGTGCTAGTGGTTTGAGAGCTTACGAGCAGTACTTC. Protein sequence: CASGLRAYEQYF.